The 32 T cell receptor beta chains below were found in one sample sequenced in a study of CD8+CD57+ T cells in acquired aplastic anemia. The use of genomic DNA as template underpinned the TCR beta VDJ and CDR3 profiling. TCRdb processed the reads anew with MiXCR; each CDR3 protein has one entry. In the table there are over 150,000 distinct CDR3 sequences, around 60% of which are singletons. Sequencing involved patients with CD8+CD57+ cell expansion previously shown by flow cytometry. Sequenced input: sorted CD4+, CD8+, or CD8+CD57+ T cells (not recorded which) from PBMCs. The receptor source for this set is a human donor with aplastic anemia.

The chain employs TRBV14 and TRBJ1-2; 7 bases line up with TRBD1. Germline trimming cut 3 bases from V and 4 bases from J; bases unmatched to any gene: 8. In germline, CDR1 is SGHDN, CDR2 FVKESK. This CDR3 is 15 amino acids long. CDR3 loop: CASSQDQGQRYGYTF. CDR3 nucleotides: TGTGCCAGCAGCCAGGATCAGGGACAGCGCTATGGCTACACCTTC.

A remark on this clonotype: It is likely a read error, because the conserved phenylalanine at the end of the CDR3 is missing. This chain joins TRBV6-6 and TRBJ2-1; 11 nucleotides match TRBD2. The CDR3 contains 18 residues. With V trimmed by 2 bases and J by 4 bases, 10 bases remained unmatched. Per the germline V gene, CDR1 is MNHNY and CDR2 is SVGAGI (reference sequence). As DNA, the CDR3 is TGTGCCAGCAGTTACGGCCGACTAGCGGGGCCCCAATACAATGAGCAGTTCTCC. Protein product: CASSYGRLAGPQYNEQFS.

The chain is built from TRBV9 and TRBJ2-7; TRBD2 matches at 8 bases. The CDR3 runs to 16 residues. With 5 bases clipped from V and 5 bases from J, the junction kept 15 bases outside the gene matches. Germline CDR1 SGDLS, CDR2 YYNGEE. The CDR3: CASSSWGLRGDHEQYF. The CDR3 DNA is TGTGCCAGCAGTTCTTGGGGTCTGCGGGGGGACCACGAGCAGTACTTC.

The table lists this clonotype with a few counts. This sequence joins TRBV20-1 and TRBJ2-3, with D perhaps TRBD2 (5 bases). In germline, CDR1 is DFQATT, CDR2 SNEGSKA (reference sequence). Between the trimmed V and J ends, which lost 6 bases and 1 base, there was a span of 8 bases. The CDR3 is 12 amino acids. The CDR3 bases are TGCAGTGCCGAGGGCGGCACAGATACGCAGTATTTT. Its translation: CSAEGGTDTQYF.

The V and J genes are TRBV10-3 and TRBJ2-1; TRBD1 agrees at 11 bases. This CDR3 has 14 amino acids. V dropped 7 bases and J dropped 6; count of bases not matched to a gene: 5. The germline V gene encodes CDR1 ENHRY and CDR2 SYGVKD. The CDR3 reads CAIKGTGGTNEQFF. CDR3 bases: TGTGCCATCAAGGGGACAGGGGGGACCAATGAGCAGTTCTTC.

This clonotype was counted at least ten times. The DNA of the CDR3 is TGTGCCAGCAGCGTAGTGCCAGCGGGAGCCTTCTACGAGCAGTACTTC. Its protein is CASSVVPAGAFYEQYF. The chain employs TRBV9 and TRBJ2-7, with TRBD2 identical over 8 bases. The CDR3 has 16 residues. Looked up from germline, CDR1 is SGDLS and CDR2 is YYNGEE. The V gene end was trimmed by 0 bases and the J gene end by 3 bases; junction bases not matched to a gene: 8.

This clonotype was picked up one time. The rearrangement uses TRBV7-3 and TRBJ2-2, with 9 positions matching TRBD2. The CDR3 length is 13 residues. Looked up from germline, CDR1 is SGHTA and CDR2 is FQGTGA. With V trimmed by 5 bases and J by 6 bases, 1 base remained unmatched. The CDR3 nucleotides read TGTGCCAGCAGCCCTAGCGGGGCCGGGGAGCTGTTTTTT. Protein sequence: CASSPSGAGELFF.

The V and J genes are TRBV7-9 and TRBJ1-1, with D possibly matching TRBD1 (5 bases). Germline V gene data show CDR1 as SEHNR and CDR2 as FQNEAQ (reference sequence). Trimming left V 5 bases short and J 3 bases short, with 13 bases between. CDR3 length: 14 residues. CDR3 region: CASSPSWGHTEAFF. The CDR3 nucleotides are TGTGCCAGCAGCCCGTCATGGGGCCACACTGAAGCTTTCTTT.

CDR3 coding DNA: TGTGCCATCAGCCGGGACAGGGAAACGTTTGGCTACACCTTC. Translated, it gives CAISRDRETFGYTF. The rearrangement joins TRBV10-3 to TRBJ1-2; TRBD1 aligns across 9 bases. This CDR3 is 14 amino acids long. Per germline, CDR1 ENHRY and CDR2 SYGVKD. V trimming: 6 bases; J trimming: 7 bases; junction bases outside the gene matches: 9.

Here the CDR3 DNA reads TGTGCCACCAGTGATGGCGGTCAGCGGGGGGAACGGGAGCAGTTCTTC. Its translation: CATSDGGQRGEREQFF. The chain recombines TRBV24-1 with TRBJ2-1, with TRBD2 matching 9 bases. V was pared by 3 bases and J by 10 bases, with 12 bases of the junction left unmatched. The CDR3 runs to 16 residues. Germline loops: CDR1 KGHDR, CDR2 SFDVKD.

CDR3 DNA: TGCAGTGCTAGTTGGGCAGGTGTCGAGCATTTT. It yields the protein CSASWAGVEHF. J is TRBJ1-5 and V is TRBV20-1; unclear D gene. With 3 bases removed from V and 14 bases from J, the gap between germline ends came to 14 bases. Germline V gene lookup returns CDR1 DFQATT and CDR2 SNEGSKA (reference sequence). There are 11 residues in the CDR3.

The chain combines TRBV20-1 with TRBJ2-5, with D unresolved. The CDR3 extends over 13 amino acids. Trimming stripped 4 bases from V and 0 bases from J, with 9 bases between. The germline gives CDR1 DFQATT, CDR2 SNEGSKA (reference sequence). This CDR3 reads CSANGVDQETQYF. DNA of the CDR3: TGCAGTGCTAATGGTGTAGACCAAGAGACCCAGTACTTC.

The V gene is TRBV7-2, the J gene TRBJ2-7; perhaps D is TRBD1 or TRBD2 (5 bases each). The CDR3 is 14 amino acids. Germline assignment: CDR1 SGHTA and CDR2 FQGNSA. V lost 6 bases to trimming and J lost 3 bases, with 15 bases between them. CDR3 protein: CASRSGTRVYEQYF. The CDR3 region has the DNA TGTGCCAGCAGGTCCGGGACGAGGGTCTACGAGCAGTACTTC.

V is TRBV11-2 and J is TRBJ2-7; D may match TRBD1 or TRBD2 (5 bases each). The germline gives CDR1 SGHAT, CDR2 FQNNGV. There are 16 residues in the CDR3. Trimming removed 4 bases from V and 2 bases from J, with 18 bases in between. Here the CDR3 reads CASSSGTIYKTYEQYF. The DNA of the CDR3 is TGTGCCAGCAGCTCCGGGACCATCTATAAGACCTACGAGCAGTACTTC.

This clonotype has only a few counts. The chain has TRBV5-5 and TRBJ1-6; no firm D call. Per the germline V gene, CDR1 is SGHKS and CDR2 is YYEKEE (reference sequence). Trimming took off 6 bases at V and 7 bases at J, with 14 bases between the two ends. CDR3 size: 14 residues. The CDR3 sequence is CASTSREGNSPLHF. As DNA, the CDR3 is TGTGCCAGCACCTCCCGGGAGGGAAATTCACCCCTCCACTTT.

This chain links TRBV29-1 with TRBJ1-1, with TRBD1 as a possible D gene (6 bases). This CDR3 contains 12 residues. Germline CDR1 reads SQVTM; CDR2 reads ANQGSEA. V dropped 7 bases and J dropped 1 base, with 10 bases sitting between them. The CDR3 protein is CSAGTSNTEAFF. DNA for the CDR3: TGCAGCGCCGGGACATCGAACACTGAAGCTTTCTTT. Full variable domain (outside the CDR3, taken from reference TRBV29-1 and TRBJ1-1): SAVISQKPSRDICQRGTSLTIQCQVDSQVTMMFWYRQQPGQSLTLIATANQGSEATYESGFVIDKFPISRPNLTFSTLTVSNMSPEDSSIYLCSAGTSNTEAFFGQGTRLTVV.

The rearrangement links TRBV15 to TRBJ1-5; D gene uncertain. This CDR3 comprises 15 residues. V was pared by 0 bases and J by 0 bases, with 6 bases between. Germline CDR1 LNHNV, CDR2 YYDKDF (reference sequence). Here the CDR3 DNA reads TGTGCCACCAGCAGAGATCGGGGTAGCAATCAGCCCCAGCATTTT. Translating it yields CATSRDRGSNQPQHF. Filled out from reference TRBV15 and TRBJ1-5, the complete variable domain reads DAMVIQNPRYQVTQFGKPVTLSCSQTLNHNVMYWYQQKSSQAPKLLFHYYDKDFNNEADTPDNFQSRRPNTSFCFLDIRSPGLGDTAMYLCATSRDRGSNQPQHFGDGTRLSIL.

The V and J genes are TRBV6-4 and TRBJ2-7; the match to TRBD2 covers 8 bases. Germline V lookup: CDR1 MRHNA, CDR2 SNTAGT. The CDR3 sequence is 13 residues long. Unmatched junction bases numbered 3, after V lost 3 bases and J lost 5 bases. The CDR3 nucleotides are TGTGCCAGCAGTGAGCAGCGGGGGAACGAGCAGTACTTC. It specifies CASSEQRGNEQYF.

The V and J genes are TRBV2 and TRBJ2-5; 16 bases are shared with TRBD2. The trim removed 6 bases at V and 5 bases at J, leaving 6 bases unmatched. Germline V CDR1 and CDR2: SNHLY, FYNNEI. This CDR3 is 16 amino acids long. The CDR3 DNA follows: TGTGCCAGCAGCGTCGGGACTAGCGGGGGGGCTGAGACCCAGTACTTC. This codes for CASSVGTSGGAETQYF.

This sequence joins TRBV19 and TRBJ1-1; the match to TRBD1 covers 10 bases. There are 17 residues in the CDR3. The V segment lost 2 bases and the J segment 0 bases; nucleotides outside the gene matches: 6. CDR1 and CDR2 from the germline V gene are LNHDA and SQIVND (reference sequence). The CDR3 region has the DNA TGTGCCAGTAGTATACGGGGACAGGGGACCTTGAACACTGAAGCTTTCTTT. This sequence encodes CASSIRGQGTLNTEAFF.

Turning to this clonotype: The junction does not match germline at one end; this may be a read error. J is TRBJ2-7 and V is TRBV7-9; D not resolved. The germline CDR1 and CDR2 sequences are SEHNR and FQNEAQ (reference sequence). The CDR3 contains 15 residues. The CDR3 sequence: CVSNTGRDGTYEQYF. DNA of the CDR3: TGTGTCAGCAACACCGGCCGAGACGGAACCTACGAGCAGTACTTC. The whole variable domain, filled in from reference TRBV7-9 and TRBJ2-7, reads DTGVSQNPRHKITKRGQNVTFRCDPISEHNRLYWYRQTLGQGPEFLTYFQNEAQLEKSRLLSDRFSAERPKGSFSTLEIQRTEQGDSAMYLCVSNTGRDGTYEQYFGPGTRLTVT.

CDR3 amino acids: CSARRQIPNTGELFF. The CDR3 DNA is TGCAGTGCTAGAAGACAGATACCGAACACCGGGGAGCTGTTTTTT. The rearrangement uses TRBV20-1 and TRBJ2-2, with D perhaps matching TRBD1 (5 bases). The CDR3 has 15 amino acids. The V and J ends lost 2 bases and 0 bases respectively, with 10 bases between them. Germline assignment: CDR1 DFQATT and CDR2 SNEGSKA (reference sequence).

The chain combines TRBV7-9 with TRBJ1-1; TRBD1 agrees at 7 bases. The length of the CDR3 is 13 residues. CDR1 SEHNR and CDR2 FQNEAQ come from the germline V gene (reference sequence). V was clipped by 5 bases and J by 6 bases; unmatched bases: 6. The CDR3 spells CASSPTGLAEAFF. In nucleotides, the CDR3 is TGTGCCAGCAGCCCGACAGGGTTGGCTGAAGCTTTCTTT.

The gene calls are TRBV9 and TRBJ2-7; 8 nucleotides agree with TRBD2. This CDR3 is built from 15 residues. Germline assignment: CDR1 SGDLS and CDR2 YYNGEE. Trimming removed 4 bases from V and 3 bases from J; junction bases left unmatched: 9. The CDR3 spells CASSTGTSGDYEQYF. In nucleotides, the CDR3 is TGTGCCAGCAGCACAGGGACTAGTGGGGACTACGAGCAGTACTTC.

This clonotype was seen a few times. The genes are TRBV15 and TRBJ1-2; D remains unclear. V was shortened by 1 base and J by 6 bases, with 12 bases between the two germline ends. From germline, CDR1 is LNHNV and CDR2 YYDKDF (reference sequence). This CDR3 has 14 residues. The DNA for the CDR3 is TGTGCCACCAGCAGAGCCCGGGAAGGGCATGGCTACACCTTC. Translated, it gives CATSRAREGHGYTF.

A word on this clonotype: This is likely a read error, given that the CDR3 carries no conserved phenylalanine or tryptophan at its end. The CDR3 sequence: CASSLRQGPTYEQYL. The CDR3 region has the DNA TGTGCCAGCAGCCTCCGACAGGGGCCTACCTACGAGCAGTACCTC. This chain uses TRBV7-9 with TRBJ2-7; 8 nucleotides agree with TRBD1. V gave up 5 bases and J gave up 2 bases; unmatched junction bases: 8. CDR3 size: 15 residues. CDR1 is SEHNR, CDR2 FQNEAQ, per germline (reference sequence).

The rearrangement joins TRBV4-1 to TRBJ2-2, with D possibly being TRBD2 (6 bases). Germline CDR1 reads MGHRA; CDR2 reads YSYEKL. V shed 0 bases and J shed 5 bases, with 22 bases lying between them. The CDR3 consists of 19 residues. Written as DNA, the CDR3 is TGCGCCAGCAGCCAAGAAGGGTTTGGGGCAGGGCGGGGTACCGGGGAGCTGTTTTTT. Translated, it gives CASSQEGFGAGRGTGELFF.

The rearrangement joins TRBV20-1 to TRBJ2-3, with 10 bases matching TRBD2. Per the germline V gene, CDR1 is DFQATT and CDR2 is SNEGSKA (reference sequence). Trimming cost V 7 bases and J 1 base; bases outside gene matches: 5. This CDR3 has 14 residues. As DNA, the CDR3 is TGCAGTGGTCACGGGACTAGCGGCACAGATACGCAGTATTTT. It is translated as CSGHGTSGTDTQYF.

This sequence joins TRBV2 and TRBJ2-1, with 8 nucleotides matching TRBD2. This CDR3 comprises 15 residues. The germline V gene has CDR1 SNHLY and CDR2 FYNNEI. V gave up 4 bases and J gave up 4 bases; unmatched junction bases: 6. The CDR3 DNA sequence: TGTGCCAGCAGTGCGACGGGGGGGGTGTACAATGAGCAGTTCTTC. Amino acid sequence: CASSATGGVYNEQFF.

The CDR3 is CASSPTGGLAGGWETQYF. In DNA form, the CDR3 reads TGTGCCAGCAGCCCTACTGGGGGACTAGCGGGAGGATGGGAGACCCAGTACTTC. The rearrangement uses TRBV7-3 and TRBJ2-5; TRBD2 matches at 15 bases. The CDR3 has 18 residues. V lost 5 bases and J lost 5; bases outside the gene matches: 12. Germline values: CDR1 SGHTA, CDR2 FQGTGA. Using reference TRBV7-3 and TRBJ2-5 for the parts outside the CDR3, the full variable domain is GAGVSQTPSNKVTEKGKYVELRCDPISGHTALYWYRQSLGQGPEFLIYFQGTGAADDSGLPNDRFFAVRPEGSVSTLKIQRTERGDSAVYLCASSPTGGLAGGWETQYFGPGTRLLVL.

V usage is TRBV19 and J usage is TRBJ2-7; tentatively, D is TRBD1 (5 bases). Germline assignment: CDR1 LNHDA and CDR2 SQIVND (reference sequence). CDR3 length equals 13 residues. V was trimmed by 6 bases and J by 0 bases, leaving 9 bases between them. Here the CDR3 DNA reads TGTGCCAGTAGGGACACAAACTCCTACGAGCAGTACTTC. Protein: CASRDTNSYEQYF.

The V and J genes are TRBV7-2 and TRBJ2-7; D is possibly TRBD1 or TRBD2 (5 bases each). Germline CDR1 reads SGHTA; CDR2 reads FQGNSA. V dropped 6 bases and J dropped 3 bases, with 12 bases sitting between them. The CDR3 has 13 residues. CDR3 region: CASSGDGYYEQYF. The CDR3 coding sequence is TGTGCCAGCAGTGGGGACGGCTACTACGAGCAGTACTTC.